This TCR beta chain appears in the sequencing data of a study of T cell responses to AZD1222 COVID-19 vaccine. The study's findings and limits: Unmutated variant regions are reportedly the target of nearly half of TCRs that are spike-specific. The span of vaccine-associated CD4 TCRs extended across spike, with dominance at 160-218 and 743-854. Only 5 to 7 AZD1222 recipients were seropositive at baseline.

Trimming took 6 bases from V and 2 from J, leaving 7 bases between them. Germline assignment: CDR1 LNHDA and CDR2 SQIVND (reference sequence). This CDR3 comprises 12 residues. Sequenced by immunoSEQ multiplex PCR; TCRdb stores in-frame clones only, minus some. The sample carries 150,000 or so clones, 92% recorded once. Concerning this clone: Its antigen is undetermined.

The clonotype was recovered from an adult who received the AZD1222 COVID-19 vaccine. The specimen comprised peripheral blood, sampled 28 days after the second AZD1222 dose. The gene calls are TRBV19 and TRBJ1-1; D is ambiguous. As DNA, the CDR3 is TGTGCCAGTAGCTGGAGAAACACTGAAGCTTTCTTT. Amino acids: CASSWRNTEAFF.